The 10 T cell receptor beta chains below were found in one sample sequenced in a study of CD8+CD57+ T cells in acquired aplastic anemia. TCR beta VDJ and CDR3 profiles were obtained from a genomic DNA template. MiXCR was run by TCRdb on the reads, yielding one entry per CDR3 protein. This table holds 450,000 to 600,000 distinct CDR3 sequences, around 30% found once. Only patients with CD8+CD57+ cell expansion on flow cytometry were chosen for sequencing. Sample: sorted CD4+, CD8+, or CD8+CD57+ T cells (not recorded which) from PBMCs. The receptor set was obtained from a human donor with aplastic anemia.

As regards this clonotype: This may be a read error, as it is one base from a much larger clone. This chain joins TRBV7-2 and TRBJ1-1, with TRBD1 identical over 7 bases. Germline CDR1 is SGHTA and CDR2 is FQGNSA. The CDR3 runs 13 residues. In nucleotides, the CDR3 is TGTGCCAGCGGCTTGACAGGGCACACTGAAGCTTTCTTT. The encoded protein is CASGLTGHTEAFF.

A note on this clonotype: This may be a read error: a much more frequent sequence differs by one nucleotide. V is TRBV9 and J is TRBJ1-1; TRBD1 agrees at 7 bases. V shed 4 bases and J 0 bases; nucleotides not matched to a gene: 6. This CDR3 is 15 amino acids long. Germline V gives CDR1 SGDLS, CDR2 YYNGEE. CDR3 region: CASSIDGTVNTEAFF. The CDR3, as DNA: TGTGCCAGCAGCATAGATGGGACAGTGAACACTGAAGCTTTCTTT.

This clonotype was counted many times. The rearrangement links TRBV2 to TRBJ2-3; 15 bases line up with TRBD2. There are 17 residues in the CDR3. V gave up 4 bases and J gave up 2 bases; unmatched junction bases: 4. Germline assignment: CDR1 SNHLY and CDR2 FYNNEI. CDR3 nucleotide sequence: TGTGCCAGCAGTGGGACTAGCGGGGGGGTACTCACAGATACGCAGTATTTT. The encoded protein is CASSGTSGGVLTDTQYF.

This chain links TRBV12-3 or TRBV12-4 with TRBJ1-1; 10 nucleotides align to TRBD1. The length of the CDR3 is 16 residues. Trimming took 5 bases from V and 0 from J; bases not matched to a gene: 6. CDR3 in amino acids: CASSTPGQGMNTEAFF. Written as DNA, the CDR3 is TGTGCCAGCAGTACCCCGGGACAGGGGATGAACACTGAAGCTTTCTTT.

Concerning this clonotype: It may be a read error: a sequence one base away is much more abundant. The CDR3 region has the DNA TGTGCCACCAGCAGGCCCGGGGGGGACAGGCTCAAAGAGACCCAGTACTTC. This encodes CATSRPGGDRLKETQYF. V gene TRBV15 combines with J gene TRBJ2-5; D may be TRBD1 or TRBD2 (8 bases each). The germline V gene encodes CDR1 LNHNV and CDR2 YYDKDF (reference sequence). V was shortened by 3 bases and J by 3 bases, with 20 bases between the two germline ends. CDR3 length: 17 amino acids.

This clonotype has only a few counts. The J gene is TRBJ2-5, the V gene TRBV19; D gene unclear. This CDR3 comprises 14 residues. V gave up 5 bases and J gave up 2 bases, with 12 bases separating them. Germline V gives CDR1 LNHDA, CDR2 SQIVND (reference sequence). The CDR3 spells CASSAPGRQETQYF. The CDR3 region has the DNA TGTGCCAGTAGTGCCCCCGGTCGGCAAGAGACCCAGTACTTC.

Details on this clonotype: A read error is possible here, since a much larger clone lies one base away. The V gene is TRBV20-1, the J gene TRBJ2-7; 15 nucleotides match TRBD2. Per germline, CDR1 DFQATT and CDR2 SNEGSKA (reference sequence). V gave up 6 bases and J gave up 6 bases; unmatched junction bases: 9. The CDR3 contains 15 residues. Here the CDR3 reads CSARAGLAGGCEQYF. The CDR3 DNA reads as TGCAGTGCGCGAGCGGGACTAGCGGGGGGCTGCGAGCAGTACTTC.

V gene TRBV20-1 combines with J gene TRBJ1-4; 7 bases agree with TRBD1. The CDR3 consists of 15 residues. In germline, CDR1 is DFQATT, CDR2 SNEGSKA (reference sequence). The V segment lost 5 bases and the J segment 8 bases; nucleotides outside the gene matches: 14. The CDR3 nucleotides are TGCAGTGCTCCATTAGACAGGGTGGAGGGAGAAAAACTGTTTTTT. It encodes CSAPLDRVEGEKLFF.

This clonotype appeared a few times. The chain uses TRBV30 and TRBJ1-2; D possibly corresponds to TRBD1 (5 bases). Germline values: CDR1 GTSNPN, CDR2 SVGIG (reference sequence). This CDR3 contains 14 residues. V was pared by 1 base and J by 6 bases, with 15 bases between. The CDR3, as DNA: TGTGCCTGGAGTGGGGACGCACTTAGGGATGGCTACACCTTC. This gives the protein CAWSGDALRDGYTF.

In its sample, this clonotype was seen many times. In nucleotides, the CDR3 is TGCAGCGTTCGTTCGGGGGATACGCAGTATTTT. This translates into CSVRSGDTQYF. The J gene is TRBJ2-3, the V gene TRBV29-1; D possibly corresponds to TRBD2 (5 bases). CDR3 length: 11 residues. The V gene's germline CDR1 is SQVTM and CDR2 ANQGSEA. V was pared by 5 bases and J by 6 bases, with 9 bases between.